Listed below are T cell receptor beta chains from one sample, sequenced in a study of beta chain features in type 1 diabetes. Assay: immunoSEQ multiplex PCR; the TCRdb copy retains only in-frame clones and omits some. Among 850,000 to 900,000 clones, 15% to 20% were seen once, and the ten largest hold 0.023%. Sequenced sample: naive CD4+ T cells from blood. Receptor source: a woman aged 18-29 years in good health. The CDR3 runs from the conserved cysteine through the conserved F or W. Fields, in order: V gene, J gene, CDR3 length, CDR3 protein.

v_gene: TRBV19; j_gene: TRBJ2-1; len: 14; CDR3aa: CASSIRSSRNEQFF
v_gene: TRBV5-1; j_gene: TRBJ2-6; len: 18; CDR3aa: CASSSPGYSSSGANVLTF
v_gene: TRBV28; j_gene: TRBJ1-5; len: 15; CDR3aa: CASSLWGNSNQPQHF
v_gene: TRBV7-9; j_gene: TRBJ1-2; len: 14; CDR3aa: CASSLISGVYGYTF
v_gene: TRBV14; j_gene: TRBJ1-1; len: 13; CDR3aa: CASSPIGNPGAFF
v_gene: TRBV9; j_gene: TRBJ2-1; len: 15; CDR3aa: CASSLSAGTYNEQFF
v_gene: TRBV7-2; j_gene: TRBJ2-7; len: 14; CDR3aa: CASSRTSGRTEQYF
v_gene: TRBV28; j_gene: TRBJ2-7; len: 13; CDR3aa: CASSFSGFYEQYF
v_gene: TRBV19; j_gene: TRBJ2-2; len: 16; CDR3aa: CASSHSGTINTGELFF
v_gene: TRBV11-2; j_gene: TRBJ1-5; len: 13; CDR3aa: CASSFDQNQPQHF
v_gene: TRBV7-9; j_gene: TRBJ2-7; len: 14; CDR3aa: CASSPNAGAYEQYF
v_gene: TRBV7-2; j_gene: TRBJ1-3; len: 16; CDR3aa: CASSLNSPRAGNTIYF
v_gene: TRBV6-5; j_gene: TRBJ1-2; len: 13; CDR3aa: CASRRTGYNGYTF
v_gene: TRBV5-4; j_gene: TRBJ2-7; len: 13; CDR3aa: CASSLRGVYEQYF
v_gene: TRBV10-3; j_gene: TRBJ2-1; len: 20; CDR3aa: CAITPGTSGRNLLSYNEQFF
v_gene: TRBV6-5; j_gene: TRBJ2-2; len: 14; CDR3aa: CASSYSLVTGELFF
v_gene: TRBV29-1; j_gene: TRBJ2-7; len: 14; CDR3aa: CSVAYVQGVGEQYF
v_gene: TRBV7-2; j_gene: TRBJ2-1; len: 15; CDR3aa: CASSLGLAGVNEQFF
v_gene: TRBV4-2; j_gene: TRBJ1-1; len: 16; CDR3aa: CASSQRDGRDNTEAFF
v_gene: TRBV7-3; j_gene: TRBJ2-1; len: 15; CDR3aa: CASSLDWASYNEQFF
v_gene: TRBV9; j_gene: TRBJ1-3; len: 13; CDR3aa: CASSREGGNTIYF
v_gene: TRBV6-1; j_gene: TRBJ2-1; len: 13; CDR3aa: CASSEGRLNEQFF
v_gene: TRBV20-1; j_gene: TRBJ1-2; len: 11; CDR3aa: CSARGPSGYTF
v_gene: TRBV28; j_gene: TRBJ2-3; len: 15; CDR3aa: CASSLLGGGSDTQYF
v_gene: TRBV13; j_gene: TRBJ2-5; len: 11; CDR3aa: CASSDKQTQYF
v_gene: TRBV7-9; j_gene: TRBJ2-7; len: 14; CDR3aa: CASSPGQGLGEQYF
v_gene: TRBV2; j_gene: TRBJ2-7; len: 12; CDR3aa: CASSWTSYEQYF
v_gene: TRBV5-1; j_gene: TRBJ2-1; len: 13; CDR3aa: CASSFKGAGEQFF
v_gene: TRBV7-2; j_gene: TRBJ2-2; len: 13; CDR3aa: CASSLEGIGELFF
v_gene: TRBV5-1; j_gene: TRBJ1-3; len: 15; CDR3aa: CASSLDGSSGNTIYF
v_gene: TRBV7-8; j_gene: TRBJ1-1; len: 16; CDR3aa: CASSQGPRPANTEAFF
v_gene: TRBV13; j_gene: TRBJ2-4; len: 15; CDR3aa: CASSEGTVDGSIQYF